This TCR beta chain was sequenced during a study of T cells in Graves' hyperthyroidism and ophthalmopathy. Turning to the study itself: Initial diagnosis, before any treatment, was when peripheral blood was collected. Regarding the study as a whole: The model's output predicted ophthalmopathy at a median of roughly seven months prior to onset.

Diagnosis relied on clinical symptoms, serum thyroxine and TRAb, thyroid ultrasound and orbital computed tomography. Fresh 10 ml peripheral blood yielded PBMCs. The CDR3 regions of TCR beta were amplified from RNA transcripts. During a first-round RT-PCR of the TCR CDR3, the HTBI primer set was used. TCRdb ran MiXCR on the multiplex PCR reads and lists one entry per CDR3 protein. The sample has roughly 710,000 distinct CDR3 sequences; over 35% are singletons. This CDR3 region has 17 residues. Trimming cost V 0 bases and J 7 bases; bases outside gene matches: 14. CDR1 DFQATT and CDR2 SNEGSKA come from the germline V gene (reference sequence). About this clonotype itself: Its antigen is still unknown.

The chain is built from TRBV20-1 and TRBJ1-5, with 8 positions matching TRBD1. The source of this sequence is a woman in her thirties or forties with Graves' hyperthyroidism. Sequenced sample: blood. The CDR3 sequence is CSARDPFRQGSRQPQHF. CDR3 coding DNA: TGCAGTGCTAGAGATCCCTTCCGACAGGGGAGTAGACAGCCCCAGCATTTT.